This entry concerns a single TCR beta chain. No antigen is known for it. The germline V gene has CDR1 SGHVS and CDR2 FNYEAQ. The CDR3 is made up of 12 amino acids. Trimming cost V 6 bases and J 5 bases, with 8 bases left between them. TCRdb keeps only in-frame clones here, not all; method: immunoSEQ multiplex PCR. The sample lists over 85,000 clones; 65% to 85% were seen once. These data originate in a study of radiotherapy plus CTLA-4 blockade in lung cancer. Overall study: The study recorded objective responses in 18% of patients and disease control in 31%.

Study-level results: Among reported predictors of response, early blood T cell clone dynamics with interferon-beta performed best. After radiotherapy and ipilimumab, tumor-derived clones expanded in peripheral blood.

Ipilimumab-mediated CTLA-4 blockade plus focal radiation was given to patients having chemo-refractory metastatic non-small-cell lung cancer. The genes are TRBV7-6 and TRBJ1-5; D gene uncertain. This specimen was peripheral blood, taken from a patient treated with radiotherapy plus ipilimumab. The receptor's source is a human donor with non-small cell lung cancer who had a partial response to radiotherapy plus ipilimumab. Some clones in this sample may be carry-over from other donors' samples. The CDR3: CASRTLDQPQHF. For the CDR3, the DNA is TGTGCCAGCAGAACCCTAGATCAGCCCCAGCATTTT.